The next 20 T cell receptor beta chains were all read from a single sample in a study of T-cell memory formation after mild COVID-19 (dated by TCRdb to about 2021). Libraries were made using 5' RACE. For sequencing, an Illumina NovaSeq 6000 was employed. The raw public reads went through TCRdb reprocessing: fastp at Q25, MiXCR clone calling, in-frame beta chains kept. Each entry merges the rows of one CDR3 protein and shows their most common DNA and genes. This sample comprises some 130,000 distinct CDR3 sequences, 15% to 20% of them detected only once. 14% of the sample lies in the top ten. The material sequenced was PBMCs or a T cell subset sorted from them (not recorded which). Receptors originate from an adult woman who had mild COVID-19 (a few samples of this study predate the infection). The sample titles of this study are shuffled in the database, so cell type and time point are left out; the donor was told from shared clones.

This clonotype has only a few counts. This chain links TRBV6-5 with TRBJ2-3, with 7 positions matching TRBD2. CDR3 length: 15 residues. V lost 6 bases to trimming and J lost 6 bases; unmatched junction nucleotides: 12. In germline, CDR1 is MNHEY, CDR2 SVGAGI. This chain's CDR3 is CASSPGTTHPDTQYF. For the CDR3, the DNA is TGTGCCAGCAGCCCCGGGACTACCCACCCGGATACGCAGTATTTT.

This clonotype came up many times. The V gene is TRBV7-6, the J gene TRBJ2-3, with TRBD2 matching over 10 bases. The CDR3 has 15 amino acids. CDR1 SGHVS and CDR2 FNYEAQ come from the germline V gene. The J segment lost 4 bases and the V segment lost 6 bases, leaving 7 bases of the junction unmatched. This CDR3 reads CASSRAGGQADTQYF. The CDR3 coding sequence is TGTGCCAGCAGTCGAGCGGGAGGGCAAGCAGATACGCAGTATTTT.

The sample holds a few counts of this clonotype. The rearrangement uses TRBV12-3 or TRBV12-4 and TRBJ1-4; maybe TRBD1 (6 bases). V lost 4 bases to trimming and J lost 5 bases, with 14 bases between them. The CDR3 extends over 15 amino acids. The CDR3 sequence is CASSSLGTRNEKLFF. CDR3 coding DNA: TGTGCCAGCAGTTCCCTCGGGACAAGAAATGAAAAACTGTTTTTT.

This chain joins TRBV4-2 and TRBJ2-1; 9 bases are a match to TRBD2. The germline V gene encodes CDR1 LGHNA and CDR2 YNFKEQ. The CDR3 is made up of 16 amino acids. V dropped 4 bases and J dropped 6; count of bases not matched to a gene: 10. CDR3 DNA: TGTGCCAGCAGCCCCTATGCGGGAGGGACTCTCAATGAGCAGTTCTTC. Its protein product is CASSPYAGGTLNEQFF.

This clonotype has just a few counts. CDR3 in amino acids: CATSGLQDYQETQYF. The CDR3 nucleotides read TGTGCCACCAGCGGCTTACAGGACTACCAAGAGACCCAGTACTTC. The chain uses TRBV15 and TRBJ2-5, with D perhaps given as TRBD1 or TRBD2 (5 bases each). Germline-derived CDR1 and CDR2 are LNHNV and YYDKDF (reference sequence). The CDR3 contains 15 residues. The V end lost 5 bases, the J end lost 0 bases, and 13 bases lay between the germline ends.

This clonotype occurred many times. The CDR3 is CASSVGTTNYEQYF. As DNA, the CDR3 is TGTGCCAGCAGCGTAGGGACTACCAACTACGAGCAGTACTTC. The rearrangement uses TRBV9 and TRBJ2-7; the D gene is possibly TRBD2 (6 bases). The germline V and J ends were trimmed by 0 bases and 3 bases, with 10 bases remaining between them. Germline lookup yields CDR1 SGDLS and CDR2 YYNGEE. CDR3 length: 14 residues.

In its sample, this clonotype ranks as medium-sized. This rearrangement joins TRBV5-1 to TRBJ2-1, with 7 bases fitting TRBD2. CDR3 length: 14 residues. Germline values: CDR1 SGHRS, CDR2 YFSETQ. J was trimmed by 6 bases and V by 1 base; bases with no gene match: 4. The CDR3 here is CASSLRLAPNEQFF. The DNA for the CDR3 is TGCGCCAGCAGCTTGCGACTAGCTCCCAATGAGCAGTTCTTC. The full variable domain, completed using reference TRBV5-1 and TRBJ2-1, is KAGVTQTPRYLIKTRGQQVTLSCSPISGHRSVSWYQQTPGQGLQFLFEYFSETQRNKGNFPGRFSGRQFSNSRSEMNVSTLELGDSALYLCASSLRLAPNEQFFGPGTRLTVL.

This clonotype was found once. The chain has TRBV6-6 and TRBJ2-5; D possibly uses TRBD1 or TRBD2 (5 bases each). The germline gives CDR1 MNHNY, CDR2 SVGAGI (reference sequence). The CDR3 length is 13 residues. V gave up 8 bases and J gave up 10 bases, with 20 bases separating them. The CDR3, as DNA: TGTGCCAGCGCGGCCGGGACCAGCAGGAACCAGTACTTC. Its translation is CASAAGTSRNQYF.

The chain couples TRBV20-1 to TRBJ2-7, with D perhaps being TRBD1 or TRBD2 (5 bases each). The CDR3 sequence is 15 residues long. V was clipped by 1 base and J by 7 bases, with 20 bases between them. The V gene's germline CDR1 is DFQATT and CDR2 SNEGSKA (reference sequence). The CDR3 protein is CSARGAGAPSREQYF. CDR3 nucleotides: TGCAGTGCTAGAGGGGCCGGGGCCCCCTCTCGGGAGCAGTACTTC.

Notes on this clonotype: The junction does not match germline at one end; this may be a read error. The genes are TRBV12-3 or TRBV12-4 and TRBJ1-1, with D possibly TRBD1 on 6 matching bases. This CDR3 spans 13 amino acids. CDR3 region: CASSLDVGGLGEF. CDR3 DNA: TGTGCCAGCAGTCTGGATGTTGGGGGGCTTGGGGAATTT.

Only a few counts were recorded for this clonotype. V is TRBV5-1 and J is TRBJ2-1; 7 nucleotides agree with TRBD2. The CDR3 contains 15 residues. Germline values: CDR1 SGHRS, CDR2 YFSETQ. Germline trimming cut 5 bases from V and 4 bases from J; bases unmatched to any gene: 9. The CDR3 protein is CASRSQWREYNEQFF. The CDR3 nucleotides are TGCGCCAGCAGGTCCCAATGGCGGGAGTACAATGAGCAGTTCTTC.

This chain connects TRBV9 to TRBJ2-3; no firm D call. V was trimmed by 0 bases and J by 6 bases, leaving 14 bases between them. The CDR3 is 15 residues long. Germline V gene lookup returns CDR1 SGDLS and CDR2 YYNGEE. The CDR3 nucleotides are TGTGCCAGCAGCGTAGTAGGAGAGGTTCTGGATACGCAGTATTTT. Residues: CASSVVGEVLDTQYF. Variable domain in full (rest from reference TRBV9 and TRBJ2-3): DSGVTQTPKHLITATGQRVTLRCSPRSGDLSVYWYQQSLDQGLQFLIQYYNGEERAKGNILERFSAQQFPDLHSELNLSSLELGDSALYFCASSVVGEVLDTQYFGPGTRLTVL.

The chain has TRBV11-2 and TRBJ2-5, with D unresolved. CDR1 and CDR2 from the germline V gene are SGHAT and FQNNGV. This CDR3 is 16 amino acids long. Trimming shortened V by 1 base and J by 0 bases, and 12 bases separated the two germline ends. The DNA for the CDR3 is TGTGCCAGCAGCTTAGCCTTTCAAGGGAACCAAGAGACCCAGTACTTC. Its translation is CASSLAFQGNQETQYF.

This clonotype has a handful of counts. The J gene is TRBJ1-5, the V gene TRBV3-1, with 7 nucleotides matching TRBD1. This CDR3 comprises 14 residues. CDR1 LGHDT and CDR2 YNNKEL come from the germline V gene (reference sequence). Unmatched junction bases numbered 7, after V lost 4 bases and J lost 7 bases. CDR3 nucleotide sequence: TGTGCCAGCAGCCGCCGACAGGGTAACCAGCCCCAGCATTTT. As protein: CASSRRQGNQPQHF.

There are a few counts of this clonotype. V is TRBV4-3 and J is TRBJ2-7; TRBD2 aligns across 9 bases. This CDR3 is built from 18 residues. The trim removed 0 bases at V and 6 bases at J, leaving 15 bases unmatched. The V gene's germline CDR1 is LGHNA and CDR2 YSLEER. This chain's CDR3 is CASSQDRLAGVFSGEQYF. The CDR3, as DNA: TGCGCCAGCAGCCAAGATCGGTTAGCGGGAGTCTTTAGTGGCGAGCAGTACTTC.

The chain recombines TRBV20-1 with TRBJ1-2, with D unresolved. CDR1 is DFQATT, CDR2 SNEGSKA, per germline (reference sequence). V dropped 3 bases and J dropped 5 bases, with 7 bases sitting between them. This CDR3 spans 11 amino acids. CDR3 region: CSARSEYGYTF. CDR3 DNA sequence: TGCAGTGCTAGGTCTGAATATGGCTACACCTTC.

The genes are TRBV12-3 or TRBV12-4 and TRBJ2-1; 14 bases align to TRBD2. The length of the CDR3 is 16 residues. The V segment lost 6 bases and the J segment 6 bases; nucleotides outside the gene matches: 7. DNA for the CDR3: TGTGCCAGCAGCCAGACTAGCGGGAGGGCCTTCAATGAGCAGTTCTTC. Translating gives CASSQTSGRAFNEQFF.

This clonotype has a handful of counts. The chain couples TRBV2 to TRBJ2-2, with D hard to call. The germline V gene has CDR1 SNHLY and CDR2 FYNNEI. V was pared by 7 bases and J by 4 bases, with 13 bases between. This CDR3 contains 14 residues. The CDR3 region is CASTPRAGTGELFF. The CDR3 coding sequence is TGTGCCAGCACCCCACGGGCCGGCACCGGGGAGCTGTTTTTT.

The rearrangement links TRBV3-1 to TRBJ1-5; D gene uncertain. V shed 0 bases and J shed 7 bases, with 7 bases lying between them. The V gene's germline CDR1 is LGHDT and CDR2 YNNKEL (reference sequence). This CDR3 comprises 13 residues. The CDR3 DNA reads as TGTGCCAGCAGCCAAGATCGGATCCAGCCCCAGCATTTT. This sequence encodes CASSQDRIQPQHF.

Notes on this clonotype: Sequence at one end of the junction differs from germline and may be a read error. The rearrangement links TRBV24-1 to TRBJ2-1; 11 nucleotides agree with TRBD2. The CDR3 spans 16 residues. Germline CDR1 KGHDR, CDR2 SFDVKD. CDR3: CDTSEFSGRGYNEQFF. CDR3 in DNA: TGTGACACCAGTGAGTTTAGCGGGAGGGGCTACAATGAGCAGTTCTTC.